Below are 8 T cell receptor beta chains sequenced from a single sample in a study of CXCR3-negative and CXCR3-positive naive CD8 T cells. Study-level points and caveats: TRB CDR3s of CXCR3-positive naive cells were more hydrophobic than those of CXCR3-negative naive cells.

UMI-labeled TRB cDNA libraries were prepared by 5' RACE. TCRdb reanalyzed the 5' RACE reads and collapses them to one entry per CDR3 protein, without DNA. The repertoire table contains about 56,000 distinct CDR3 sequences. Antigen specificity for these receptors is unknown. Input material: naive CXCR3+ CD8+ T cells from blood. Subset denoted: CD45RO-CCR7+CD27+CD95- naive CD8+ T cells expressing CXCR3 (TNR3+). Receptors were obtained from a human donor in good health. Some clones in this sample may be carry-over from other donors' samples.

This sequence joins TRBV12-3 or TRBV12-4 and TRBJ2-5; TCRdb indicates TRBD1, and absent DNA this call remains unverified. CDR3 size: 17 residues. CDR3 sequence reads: CASSSPLDREREETQYF.

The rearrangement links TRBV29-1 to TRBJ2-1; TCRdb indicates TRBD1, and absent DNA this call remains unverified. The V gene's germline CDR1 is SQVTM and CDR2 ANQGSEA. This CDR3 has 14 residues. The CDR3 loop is CSVRRGRGNNEQFF.

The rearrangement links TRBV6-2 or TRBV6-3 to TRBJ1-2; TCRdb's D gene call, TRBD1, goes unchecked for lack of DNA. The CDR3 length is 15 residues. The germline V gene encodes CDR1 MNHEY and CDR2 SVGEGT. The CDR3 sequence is CASSYSGTGALGYTF.

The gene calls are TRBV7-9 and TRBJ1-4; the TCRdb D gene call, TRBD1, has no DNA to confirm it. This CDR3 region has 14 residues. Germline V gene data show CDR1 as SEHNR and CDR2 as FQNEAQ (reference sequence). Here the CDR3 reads CASSDRETNEKLFF.

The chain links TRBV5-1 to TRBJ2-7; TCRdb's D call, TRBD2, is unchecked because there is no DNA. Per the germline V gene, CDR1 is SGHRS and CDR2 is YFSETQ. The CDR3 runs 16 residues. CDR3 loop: CASSPGGGFQYYEQYF.

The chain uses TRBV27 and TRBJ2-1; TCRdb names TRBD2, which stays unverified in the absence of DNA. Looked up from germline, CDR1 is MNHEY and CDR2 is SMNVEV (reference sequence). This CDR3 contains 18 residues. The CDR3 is CASSLFVGSGGAGTEQFF.

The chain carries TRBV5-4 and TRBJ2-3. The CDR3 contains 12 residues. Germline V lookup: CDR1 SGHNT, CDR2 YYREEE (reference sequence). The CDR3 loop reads CASSLLADTQYF.

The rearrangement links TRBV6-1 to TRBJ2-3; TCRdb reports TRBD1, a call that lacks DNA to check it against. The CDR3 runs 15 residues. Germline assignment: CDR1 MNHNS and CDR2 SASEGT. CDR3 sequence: CASSAGGGYTDTQYF.